This TCR beta chain was identified during a study of CXCR3-negative and CXCR3-positive naive CD8 T cells. Turning to this clonotype: Its specificity is unknown.

General study findings and limits: Whereas memory cells differed, naive CXCR3-negative and CXCR3-positive cells shared similar TRBV-TRBJ usage. TRB CDR3 properties were used to infer TCR strength, and surface CD5 was comparable between naive subsets. Comparison of naive cells showed more hydrophobic TRB CDR3s in CXCR3-positive than in CXCR3-negative naive cells.

Germline CDR1 and CDR2: SGHDT and YYEEEE. CDR3 length equals 14 residues. Through 5' RACE with UMI labels, the TRB cDNA libraries were prepared. TCRdb reworked the 5' RACE reads into one entry per CDR3 protein, no DNA. The listing contains 150,000 or so distinct CDR3 sequences. The rearrangement joins TRBV5-6 to TRBJ2-7; TCRdb names TRBD2, which stays unverified in the absence of DNA. The receptor was isolated from a human donor in good health. Some clones in this sample may be carry-over from other donors' samples. The sequenced sample was naive CXCR3+ CD8+ T cells from blood. This sample's subset: CD45RO-CCR7+CD27+CD95- naive CD8+ T cells expressing CXCR3 (TNR3+). The CDR3 reads CASSSDSGPYEQYF.